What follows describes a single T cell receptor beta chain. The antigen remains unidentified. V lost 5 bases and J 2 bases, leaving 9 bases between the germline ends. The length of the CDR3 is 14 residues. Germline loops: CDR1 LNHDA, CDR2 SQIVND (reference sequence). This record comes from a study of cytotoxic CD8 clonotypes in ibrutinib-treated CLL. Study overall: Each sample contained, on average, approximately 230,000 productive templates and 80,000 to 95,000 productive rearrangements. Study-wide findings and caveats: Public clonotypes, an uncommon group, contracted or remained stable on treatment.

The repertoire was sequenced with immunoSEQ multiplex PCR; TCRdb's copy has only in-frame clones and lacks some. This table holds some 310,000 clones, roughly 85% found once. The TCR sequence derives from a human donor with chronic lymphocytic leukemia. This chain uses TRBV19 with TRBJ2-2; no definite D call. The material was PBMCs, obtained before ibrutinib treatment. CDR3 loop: CASSRQINTGELFF. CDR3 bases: TGTGCCAGTAGTCGGCAGATAAACACCGGGGAGCTGTTTTTT.